The clone carrying this T cell receptor beta chain was seen only a few times. The antigen is unknown. Trimming took 3 bases from V and 6 from J, leaving 15 bases between them. This CDR3 comprises 13 residues. Germline V gene sequence: CDR1 DFQATT, CDR2 SNEGSKA (reference sequence). This sample is drawn from a study of identical twins. TCRdb redid the calling of the 5' RACE reads with MiXCR, one entry per CDR3 protein. The top ten clones hold 4% to 5.5% of a sample with hundreds of thousands of distinct CDR3 sequences, 21% of them seen once. General study points: Out-of-frame sharing of TCR alpha in monozygotic twins was underestimated by models.

Separately, the same data were catalogued under a study of T cells expressing NK-cell markers. That report adds: From sorted CD3+CD56+NKG2C+, CD3+CD56+NKG2C- and CD3+CD56-NKG2C+ T cells came the TCR beta repertoires. Of eight sequenced donors, seven were HCMV-seropositive and one HCMV-seronegative. An anti-gamma-delta TCR antibody confined sorting to alpha-beta TCR T cells across several of the experiments.

This chain joins TRBV20-1 and TRBJ2-7; D is possibly TRBD1 (6 bases). The sample was PBMCs. This clonotype was obtained from a young woman in good health. CDR3 sequence: CSASYRVKTEQYF. Written as DNA, the CDR3 is TGCAGTGCTAGCTACAGGGTTAAGACCGAGCAGTACTTC.